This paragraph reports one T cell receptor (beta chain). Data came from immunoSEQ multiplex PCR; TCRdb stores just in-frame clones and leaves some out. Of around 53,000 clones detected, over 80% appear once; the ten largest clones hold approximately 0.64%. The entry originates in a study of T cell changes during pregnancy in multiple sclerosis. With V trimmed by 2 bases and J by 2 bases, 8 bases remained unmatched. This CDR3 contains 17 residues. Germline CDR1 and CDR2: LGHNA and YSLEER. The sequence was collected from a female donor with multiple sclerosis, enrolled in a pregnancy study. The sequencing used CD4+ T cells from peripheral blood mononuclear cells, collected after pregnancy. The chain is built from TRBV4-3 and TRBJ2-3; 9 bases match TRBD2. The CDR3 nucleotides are TGCGCCAGCAGCCAATCGGTAGCGGGGGCCCTCACAGATACGCAGTATTTT. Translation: CASSQSVAGALTDTQYF.